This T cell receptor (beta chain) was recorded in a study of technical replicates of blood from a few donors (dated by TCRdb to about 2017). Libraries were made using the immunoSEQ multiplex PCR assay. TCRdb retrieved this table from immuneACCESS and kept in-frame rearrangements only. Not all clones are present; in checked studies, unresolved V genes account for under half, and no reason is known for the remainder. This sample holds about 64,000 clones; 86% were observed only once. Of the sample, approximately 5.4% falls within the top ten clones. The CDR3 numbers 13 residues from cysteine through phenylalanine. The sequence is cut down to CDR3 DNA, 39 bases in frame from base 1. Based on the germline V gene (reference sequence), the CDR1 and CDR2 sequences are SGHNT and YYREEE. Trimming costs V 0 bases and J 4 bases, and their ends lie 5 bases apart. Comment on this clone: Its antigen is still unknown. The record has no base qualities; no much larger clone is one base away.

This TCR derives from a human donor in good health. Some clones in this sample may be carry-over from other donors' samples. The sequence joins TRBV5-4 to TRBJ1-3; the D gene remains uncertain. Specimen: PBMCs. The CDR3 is CASSLAGGNTIYF. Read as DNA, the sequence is TGTGCCAGCAGCTTGGCCGGGGGAAACACCATATATTTT. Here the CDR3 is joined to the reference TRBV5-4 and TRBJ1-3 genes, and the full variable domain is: ETGVTQSPTHLIKTRGQQVTLRCSSQSGHNTVSWYQQALGQGPQFIFQYYREEENGRGNFPPRFSGLQFPNYSSELNVNALELDDSALYLCASSLAGGNTIYFGEGSWLTVV.